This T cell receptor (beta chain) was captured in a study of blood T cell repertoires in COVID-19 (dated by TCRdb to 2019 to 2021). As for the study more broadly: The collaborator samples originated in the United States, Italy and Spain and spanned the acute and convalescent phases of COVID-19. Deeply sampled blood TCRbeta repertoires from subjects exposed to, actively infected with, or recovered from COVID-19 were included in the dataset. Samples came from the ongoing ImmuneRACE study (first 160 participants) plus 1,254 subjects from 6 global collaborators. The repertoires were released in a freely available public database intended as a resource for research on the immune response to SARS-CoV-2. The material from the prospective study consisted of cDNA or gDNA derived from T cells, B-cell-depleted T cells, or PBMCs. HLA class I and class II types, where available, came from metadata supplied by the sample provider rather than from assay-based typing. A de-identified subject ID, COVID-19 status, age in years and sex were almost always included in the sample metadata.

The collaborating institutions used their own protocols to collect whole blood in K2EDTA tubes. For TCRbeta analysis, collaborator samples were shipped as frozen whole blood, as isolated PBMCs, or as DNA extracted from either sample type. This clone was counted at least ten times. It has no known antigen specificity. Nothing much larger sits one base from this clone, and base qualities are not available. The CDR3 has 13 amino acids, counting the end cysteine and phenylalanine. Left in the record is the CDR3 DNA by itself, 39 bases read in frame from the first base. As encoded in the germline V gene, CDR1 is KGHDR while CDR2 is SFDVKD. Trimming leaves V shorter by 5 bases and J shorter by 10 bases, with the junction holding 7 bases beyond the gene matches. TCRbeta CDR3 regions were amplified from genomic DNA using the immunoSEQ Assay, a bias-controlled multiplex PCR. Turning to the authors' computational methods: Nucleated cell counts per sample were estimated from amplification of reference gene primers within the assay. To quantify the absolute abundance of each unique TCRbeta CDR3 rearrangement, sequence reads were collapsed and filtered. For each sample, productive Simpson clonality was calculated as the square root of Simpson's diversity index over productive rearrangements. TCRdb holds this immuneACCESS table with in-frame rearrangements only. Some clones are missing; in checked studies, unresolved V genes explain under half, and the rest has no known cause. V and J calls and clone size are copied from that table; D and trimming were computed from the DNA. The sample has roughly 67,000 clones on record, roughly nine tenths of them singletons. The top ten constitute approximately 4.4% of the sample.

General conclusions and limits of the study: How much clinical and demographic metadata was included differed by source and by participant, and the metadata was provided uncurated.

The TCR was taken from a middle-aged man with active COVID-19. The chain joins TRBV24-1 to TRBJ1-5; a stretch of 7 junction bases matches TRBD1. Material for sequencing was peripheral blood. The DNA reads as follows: TGTGCCACCAGTGCCTCTACAGGGGCACCCCAGCATTTT. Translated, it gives CATSASTGAPQHF.